This TCR beta chain derives from a study of blood T cell repertoires in COVID-19. Whole-study context: Researchers got acute and convalescent COVID-19 samples from the United States, Italy and Spain. T cells, B-cell-depleted T cells, or PBMCs provided the cDNA or gDNA that served as material.

This clone has only a few counts. Other nucleotide sequences in the sample specify the same CDR3. As processed by the authors: From reference gene primer amplification, estimates of nucleated cell counts were derived. Method: immunoSEQ multiplex PCR; TCRdb's copy keeps in-frame clones and lacks some. The DNA gave D and trimming, while V, J and clone size come from that table. Seen here are about 220,000 clones, around 80% observed once, and the top ten hold 4.5% to 5.5%. There are 14 residues in the CDR3. Trimming took off 1 base at V and 2 bases at J, with 8 bases between the two ends. Germline lookup yields CDR1 SEHNR and CDR2 FQNEAQ (reference sequence).

The sample was peripheral blood. The rearrangement links TRBV7-9 to TRBJ1-1, with a possible D match to TRBD1 (6 bases). The TCR comes from a woman aged 55-69 years who had recovered from COVID-19. The CDR3 DNA follows: TGTGCCAGCAGCTTAGTACAGGGAAACACTGAAGCTTTCTTT. Its protein is CASSLVQGNTEAFF.